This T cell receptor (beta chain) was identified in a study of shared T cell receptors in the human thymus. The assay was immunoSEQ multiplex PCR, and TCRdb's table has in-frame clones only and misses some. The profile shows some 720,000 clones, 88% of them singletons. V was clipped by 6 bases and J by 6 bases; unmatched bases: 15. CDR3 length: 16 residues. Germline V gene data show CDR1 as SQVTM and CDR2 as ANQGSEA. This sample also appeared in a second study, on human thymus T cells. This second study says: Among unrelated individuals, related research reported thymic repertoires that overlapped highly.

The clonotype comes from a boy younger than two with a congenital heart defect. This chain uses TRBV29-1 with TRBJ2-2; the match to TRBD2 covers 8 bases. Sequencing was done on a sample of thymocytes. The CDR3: CSVAGGAGGGAGELFF. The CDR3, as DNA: TGCAGCGTCGCCGGGGGGGCGGGAGGAGGGGCCGGGGAGCTGTTTTTT.